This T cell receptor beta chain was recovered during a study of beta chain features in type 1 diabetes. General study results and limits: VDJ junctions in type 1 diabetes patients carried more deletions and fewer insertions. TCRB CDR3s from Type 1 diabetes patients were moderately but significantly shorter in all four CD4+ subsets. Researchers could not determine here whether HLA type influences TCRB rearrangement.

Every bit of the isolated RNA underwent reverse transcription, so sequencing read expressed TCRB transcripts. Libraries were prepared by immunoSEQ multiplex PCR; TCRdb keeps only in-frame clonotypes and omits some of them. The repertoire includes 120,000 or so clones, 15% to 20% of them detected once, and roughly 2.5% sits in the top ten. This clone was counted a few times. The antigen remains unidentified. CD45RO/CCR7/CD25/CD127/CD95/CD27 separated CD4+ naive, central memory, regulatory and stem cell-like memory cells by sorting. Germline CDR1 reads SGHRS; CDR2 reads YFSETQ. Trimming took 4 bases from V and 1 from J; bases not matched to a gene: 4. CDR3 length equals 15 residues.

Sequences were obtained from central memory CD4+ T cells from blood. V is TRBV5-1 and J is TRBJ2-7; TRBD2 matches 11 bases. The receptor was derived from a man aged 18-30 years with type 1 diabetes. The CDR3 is CASSGTSGLSYEQYF. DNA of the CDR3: TGCGCCAGCAGCGGGACTAGCGGCCTTTCCTACGAGCAGTACTTC.